Listed below are T cell receptor beta chains from one sample, sequenced in a study of blood T cell repertoires in COVID-19. Profiled with immunoSEQ multiplex PCR; TCRdb holds only in-frame clones, not every one. The sample includes about 210,000 clones, around 92% of them seen just once. The sample was peripheral blood. The source of these receptors is a man younger than 45 with acute or convalescent COVID-19. The CDR3 runs from the conserved cysteine through the conserved F or W. A D gene is named only where the DNA matches it firmly. Size is stated for part of the rows, as once, few or many counts, or as a class when the clone is expanded.

v_call	j_call	d_call	clone_size	cdr3_nt	cdr3_aa
TRBV11-2	TRBJ2-7	.	once	TGTGCCAGCAGCTTAGGCTTAGGGGCGGGGGAGCAGTACTTC	CASSLGLGAGEQYF
TRBV7-2	TRBJ2-2	TRBD2	.	TGTGCCAGCAGCTTAAACCCGGGGGGTTACACCGGGGAGCTGTTTTTT	CASSLNPGGYTGELFF
TRBV12-5	TRBJ2-7	TRBD1	few	TGTGCTAGTGGTTTTGTCCGGGACAGATCCTACGAGCAGTACTTC	CASGFVRDRSYEQYF
TRBV6-5	TRBJ2-7	.	.	TGTGCCAGTACAGGGATATCCTACGAGCAGTACTTC	CASTGISYEQYF
TRBV30	TRBJ2-2	.	many	TGTGCCTGGTCGAATAGCGGGAACACCGGGGAGCTGTTTTTT	CAWSNSGNTGELFF
TRBV2	TRBJ1-4	.	.	TGTGCCAGCAGTGCCCAGCGGGATGAAAAACTGTTTTTT	CASSAQRDEKLFF
TRBV19	TRBJ2-1	.	.	TGTGCCAGGGCGTTGGAGGTTTACAATGAGCAGTTCTTC	CARALEVYNEQFF
TRBV28	TRBJ2-7	TRBD2	.	TGTGCCGGGGGGGACCAAAATCGTAACGAGCAGTACTTC	CAGGDQNRNEQYF
TRBV19	TRBJ1-3	.	.	TGTGCCAGTAGCCCCAGAGGTGGAGGCAGCTCTGGAAACACCATATATTTT	CASSPRGGGSSGNTIYF
TRBV6-5	TRBJ1-6	TRBD1	.	TGTGCCAGCAGTCGGGGGTCAGGGGGGAATTCACCCCTCCACTTT	CASSRGSGGNSPLHF
TRBV4-1	TRBJ2-7	.	.	TGCGCCAGCAGCCCTGGCCCGAGGTCCTACGAGCAGTACTTC	CASSPGPRSYEQYF
TRBV5-1	TRBJ1-3	.	.	TGCGCCAGCAGCTTGGGGAGCTCTGGAAACACCATATATTTT	CASSLGSSGNTIYF
TRBV7-9	TRBJ2-3	.	once	TGTGCCAGCACCACGGCGGGTGGGATCACAGATACGCAGTATTTT	CASTTAGGITDTQYF
TRBV5-1	TRBJ2-7	.	.	TGCGCCAGCAGCTCAGCCTACGAGCAGTACTTC	CASSSAYEQYF
TRBV5-4	TRBJ2-3	.	.	TGTGCCAGCAGCTTGGAAGTGGGCCCCACAGATACGCAGTATTTT	CASSLEVGPTDTQYF
TRBV3-1/TRBV3-2	TRBJ2-1	.	.	TGTGCCAGCAGCCGCGACAATGAGCAGTTCTTC	CASSRDNEQFF
TRBV5-6	TRBJ2-5	.	.	TGTGCCAGCAGCTTGGTCGAGGAGACCCAGTACTTC	CASSLVEETQYF
TRBV7-3	TRBJ2-5	TRBD2	.	TGTGCCAGCAGCTTAACGGGAGGGCGCGTAGAGACCCAGTACTTC	CASSLTGGRVETQYF
TRBV19	TRBJ1-4	TRBD1	.	TGTGCCAGTCGTAACGACAGGGTCGGAGAAAAACTGTTTTTT	CASRNDRVGEKLFF
TRBV29-1	TRBJ1-3	TRBD1	.	TGCAGCGTTGGGGACAGGGCAGGAAACACCATATATTTT	CSVGDRAGNTIYF
TRBV28	TRBJ2-5	TRBD2	.	TGTGCCAGCAGTTCCCCGAAAAGCGGGAAAAAGACCCAGTACTTC	CASSSPKSGKKTQYF
TRBV29-1	TRBJ2-7	TRBD2	.	TGCAGCGCGGGCGGTGGACTAGCGCTATCACACGAGCAGTACTTC	CSAGGGLALSHEQYF
TRBV5-6	TRBJ2-7	TRBD1	.	TGTGCCAGCAGTTTAGGGACAGGGTTTAACGAGCAGTACTTC	CASSLGTGFNEQYF
TRBV18	TRBJ2-7	.	.	TGTGCCAGCTCACCAGAGGGACGGACTACCTACGAGCAGTACTTC	CASSPEGRTTYEQYF
TRBV7-8	TRBJ2-1	.	.	TGTGCCAGTAGAGAACCTGGCTCCTACAATGAGCAGTTCTTC	CASREPGSYNEQFF